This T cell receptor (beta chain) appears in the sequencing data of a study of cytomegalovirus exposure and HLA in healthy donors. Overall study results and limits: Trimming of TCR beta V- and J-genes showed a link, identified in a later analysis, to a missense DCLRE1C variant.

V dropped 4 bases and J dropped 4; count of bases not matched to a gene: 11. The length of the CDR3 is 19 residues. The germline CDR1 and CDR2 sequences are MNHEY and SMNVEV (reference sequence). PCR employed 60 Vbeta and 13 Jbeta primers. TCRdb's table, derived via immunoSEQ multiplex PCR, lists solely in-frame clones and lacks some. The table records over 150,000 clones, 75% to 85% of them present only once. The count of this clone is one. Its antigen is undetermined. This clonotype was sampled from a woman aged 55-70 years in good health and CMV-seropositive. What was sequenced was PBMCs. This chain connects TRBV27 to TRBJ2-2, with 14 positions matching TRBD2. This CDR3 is CASSYGLAGGGRGTGELFF. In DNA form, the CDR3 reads TGTGCCAGCAGTTACGGACTAGCGGGAGGAGGGCGGGGCACCGGGGAGCTGTTTTTT.